Each of the 3 T cell receptor beta chains below was sequenced from the same sample in a study of T cells of healthy individuals. TCRdb used MiXCR to reprocess the 5' RACE reads, holding one entry per CDR3 protein. The sample carries more than 60,000 distinct CDR3 sequences, roughly 15% recorded once. Receptors originate from a human donor in good health.

V gene TRBV29-1 combines with J gene TRBJ1-5; TRBD1 aligns across 7 bases. V trimming: 4 bases; J trimming: 5 bases; junction bases outside the gene matches: 5. The CDR3 is 13 residues long. CDR1 SQVTM and CDR2 ANQGSEA come from the germline V gene. The CDR3 loop reads CSVAAGGHQPQHF. The CDR3 bases are TGCAGCGTTGCGGCAGGGGGTCATCAGCCCCAGCATTTT.

This clonotype was observed at least ten times. This rearrangement joins TRBV6-1 to TRBJ1-6; D call uncertain. Germline CDR1 reads MNHNS; CDR2 reads SASEGT. The CDR3 runs to 14 residues. The V end was cut by 1 base, the J end by 10 bases, with 11 bases between. The CDR3 loop reads CASSEGRVISPLHF. Here the CDR3 DNA reads TGTGCCAGCAGTGAAGGTCGGGTTATCTCACCCCTCCACTTT.

This clonotype came up many times. V gene TRBV7-9 combines with J gene TRBJ2-7, with 8 bases that match TRBD1. Germline V lookup: CDR1 SEHNR, CDR2 FQNEAQ (reference sequence). The CDR3 is 15 amino acids. V shed 4 bases and J 3 bases; nucleotides not matched to a gene: 8. CDR3 in amino acids: CASSSGTGENYEQYF. CDR3 in DNA: TGTGCCAGCAGCTCAGGGACAGGCGAAAACTACGAGCAGTACTTC.